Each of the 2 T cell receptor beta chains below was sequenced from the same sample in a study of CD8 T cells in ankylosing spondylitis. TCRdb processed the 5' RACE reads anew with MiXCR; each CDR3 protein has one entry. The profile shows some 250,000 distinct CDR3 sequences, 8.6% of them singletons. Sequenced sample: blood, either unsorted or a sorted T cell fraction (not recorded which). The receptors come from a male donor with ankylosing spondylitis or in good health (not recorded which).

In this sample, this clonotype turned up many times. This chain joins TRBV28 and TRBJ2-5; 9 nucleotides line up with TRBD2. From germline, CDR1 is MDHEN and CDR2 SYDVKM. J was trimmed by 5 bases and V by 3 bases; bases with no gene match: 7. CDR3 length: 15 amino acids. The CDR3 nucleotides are TGTGCCAGCAGTTTTTCCCCTGGACTAGCGGAGACCCAGTACTTC. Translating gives CASSFSPGLAETQYF.

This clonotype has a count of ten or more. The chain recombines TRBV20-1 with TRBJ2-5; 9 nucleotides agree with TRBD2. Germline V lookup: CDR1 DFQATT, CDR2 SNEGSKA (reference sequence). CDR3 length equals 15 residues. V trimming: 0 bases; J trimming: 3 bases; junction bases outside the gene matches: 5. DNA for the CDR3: TGCAGTGCTAGAGATCGGAGACTAGCGGAAGAGACCCAGTACTTC. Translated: CSARDRRLAEETQYF.